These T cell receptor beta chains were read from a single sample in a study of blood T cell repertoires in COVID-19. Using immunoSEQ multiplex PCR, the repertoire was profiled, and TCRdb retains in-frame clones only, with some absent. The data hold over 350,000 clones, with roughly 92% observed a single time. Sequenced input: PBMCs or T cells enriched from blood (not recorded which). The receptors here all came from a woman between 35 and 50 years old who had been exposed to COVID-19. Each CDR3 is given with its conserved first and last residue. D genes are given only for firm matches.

CASSDTGYGNTIYF | TRBJ1-3 | TRBV10-2 | -
CATSRDNLGQLNTEAFF | TRBJ1-1 | TRBV15 | TRBD1
CAWSTRDRDRQPQHF | TRBJ1-5 | TRBV30 | TRBD1
CASSLSGGAGYEQYF | TRBJ2-7 | TRBV3-1/TRBV3-2 | TRBD2
CASFRDRGYGYTF | TRBJ1-2 | TRBV5-6 | TRBD1
CATNSGSLREQFF | TRBJ2-1 | TRBV24-1 | TRBD2
CAISKTGAGDTEAFF | TRBJ1-1 | TRBV10-3 | TRBD1
CASSSLPGLAGSGELFF | TRBJ2-2 | TRBV7-3 | TRBD2
CASSKKAGQGRGYTF | TRBJ1-2 | TRBV19 | TRBD1
CATSPRLAGFGGEQFF | TRBJ2-1 | TRBV15 | TRBD2
CATSDPPGTGQETQYF | TRBJ2-5 | TRBV24-1 | TRBD1
CASKQGLFTDTQYF | TRBJ2-3 | TRBV6-5 | TRBD1
CASSDRLNQPQHF | TRBJ1-5 | TRBV6-1 | -
CASTRGGLAGPNEQFF | TRBJ2-1 | TRBV19 | TRBD2
CASSLASLVQGVHGYTF | TRBJ1-2 | TRBV7-8 | TRBD1
CATSPGLSTGELFF | TRBJ2-2 | TRBV15 | -
CASSFQRGDGYTF | TRBJ1-2 | TRBV3-1/TRBV3-2 | -
CAIRRSGGGNEQFF | TRBJ2-1 | TRBV15 | TRBD2
CASSLAGRVETQYF | TRBJ2-5 | TRBV7-9 | -
CASSIDASGIARPQHF | TRBJ1-5 | TRBV19 | -
CASSYSIGQGSTEAFF | TRBJ1-1 | TRBV6-5 | TRBD1
CASSGTGVRYEQYF | TRBJ2-7 | TRBV21-1 | -
CAWSRWRGQGESNTEAFF | TRBJ1-1 | TRBV30 | TRBD1
CASSLTGGVGTEAFF | TRBJ1-1 | TRBV5-1 | TRBD1
CASSQSRGLGSPLHF | TRBJ1-6 | TRBV16 | TRBD1
CPGDGTCDEQFF | TRBJ2-1 | TRBV19 | -
CASSRTENNQPQHF | TRBJ1-5 | TRBV7-9 | -
CASTRDTMAGANVLTF | TRBJ2-6 | TRBV9 | -
CASSYSRLAGYEQYF | TRBJ2-7 | TRBV6-2/TRBV6-3 | -
CATSALAGSGYTF | TRBJ1-2 | TRBV24-1 | -
CASSSRDSNQPQHF | TRBJ1-5 | TRBV7-9 | -
CASARDRGNQPQHF | TRBJ1-5 | TRBV12-5 | TRBD1
CSVEDPGQNYGYTF | TRBJ1-2 | TRBV29-1 | TRBD1
CASRLDTVANSPLHF | TRBJ1-6 | TRBV7-6 | -
CASSVAAGSYEQYF | TRBJ2-7 | TRBV9 | -
CASSQASPTYNEQFF | TRBJ2-1 | TRBV3-1/TRBV3-2 | -
CASSLKRTDFKTGELFF | TRBJ2-2 | TRBV7-2 | -
CASSQGPGEGYTF | TRBJ1-2 | TRBV3-1/TRBV3-2 | -
CAWSRSGGTEAFF | TRBJ1-1 | TRBV30 | TRBD1